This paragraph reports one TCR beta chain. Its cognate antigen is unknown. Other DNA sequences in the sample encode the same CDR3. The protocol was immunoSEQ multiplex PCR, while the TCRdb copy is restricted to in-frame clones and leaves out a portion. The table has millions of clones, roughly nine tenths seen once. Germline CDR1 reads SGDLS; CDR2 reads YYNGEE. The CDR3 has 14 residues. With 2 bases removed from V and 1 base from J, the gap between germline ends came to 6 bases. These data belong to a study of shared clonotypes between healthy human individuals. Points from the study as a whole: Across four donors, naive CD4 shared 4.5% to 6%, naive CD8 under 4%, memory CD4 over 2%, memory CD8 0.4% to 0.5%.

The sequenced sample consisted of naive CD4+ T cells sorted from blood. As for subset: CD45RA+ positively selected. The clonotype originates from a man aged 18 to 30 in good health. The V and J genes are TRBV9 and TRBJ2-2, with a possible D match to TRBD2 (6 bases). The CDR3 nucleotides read TGTGCCAGCAGCGTTAGCGGGAACACCGGGGAGCTGTTTTTT. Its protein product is CASSVSGNTGELFF.